The present T cell receptor (beta chain) was sequenced within a study of T-cell memory formation after mild COVID-19 (dated by TCRdb to about 2021). In terms of the full investigation: TCR sequence clusters from the two donors were largely donor specific. In a couple of donors, T-cell clones that expanded and contracted after mild COVID-19 were tracked by sequencing TCRalpha and TCRbeta repertoires over time. The cohort comprised two young, previously healthy adult volunteers, one female and one male.

Results and caveats for the whole study, not just this receptor: Only two mild cases were covered in the study, and larger cohorts including severe cases with pre-infection samples were considered necessary. Contracting CD4+ clones were located mainly in the CM and EM memory subsets, whereas CD8+ clones were found to be enriched in EMRA. Clones contracting from day 15 to 85 had balanced CD4/CD8 phenotypes, while a second wave expanding from day 15 to 37 was biased towards CD4+. Some responding clones were detected in pre-infection memory, suggesting pre-existing cross-reactive memory T cells joined the SARS-CoV-2 response. Whether the second-wave clones peaking on day 37 were SARS-CoV-2 specific was not confirmed.

In this sample, this clonotype turned up many times. It has no known antigen specificity. There are no base qualities to consult, and no much larger clone falls within one base. The sequencer was an Illumina NovaSeq 6000. cDNA libraries for TCRalpha and TCRbeta were prepared by 5'RACE using constant-segment primers, with sample barcodes and unique molecular identifiers added. Trizol reagent was used to extract RNA from every sample. The libraries were amplified in two PCR steps, and the second step added a second sample barcode and Illumina TruSeq adapters. The libraries were sequenced on an Illumina NovaSeq using 2 x 150 bp paired-end reads. Per the original workflow: The reads were demultiplexed and collapsed into UMI-guided consensus sequences using migec v1.2.7. With mixcr v2.1.11, UMI consensuses were aligned to TRA and TRB V and J templates and assembled into clonotypes. A clonotype was counted as expanded or contracted only when both edgeR and NoisET called the clonotype significant, with the noise models trained on biological replicates. For edgeR calls, the thresholds were a false discovery rate-adjusted p below 0.01 and a log2 fold-change of 1. As an exploratory analysis of dynamics, PCA with hierarchical clustering was applied to max-normalized trajectories of the 1000 most abundant clonotypes. Separately sequenced CD4+ and CD8+ repertoires were used to assign a CD4 or CD8 phenotype to each responding clone. Starting from the raw public reads, TCRdb applied fastp trimming at Q25, assembled clones with MiXCR and retained in-frame beta chains. Records with the same CDR3 protein are collapsed into one entry carrying the most frequent genes and DNA. It is TCRdb's table, rather than the study itself, that gives the V and J calls and clone size. The sample records about 560,000 distinct CDR3 sequences, roughly 17% of which are singletons. The top ten hold about 7.5% of the sample.

PBMCs were isolated by Ficoll-Paque density gradient centrifugation. From V the trimming removes 0 bases and from J it removes 7 bases, while the gene matches leave 7 bases of the junction unaccounted for. Including the terminal cysteine and phenylalanine, the CDR3 comprises 16 residues. CDR3 DNA only is kept here, 48 bases in frame from base 1. Via the germline V gene (reference sequence), CDR1 is LNHNV and CDR2 YYDKDF. Rearrangement joined TRBV15 to TRBJ2-1; TRBD2 matches 9 bases in the middle. Material for sequencing was PBMCs or a T cell subset sorted from them (not recorded which). This sequence was found in an adult woman who had mild COVID-19 (a few samples of this study predate the infection). The sample titles of this study are shuffled in the database, so cell type and time point are left out; the donor was told from shared clones. The CDR3 region has the sequence CATSREREGLHNEQFF. The sequenced DNA: TGTGCCACCAGCAGAGAGCGGGAGGGCCTCCATAATGAGCAGTTCTTC.